This entry features one T cell receptor (beta chain) sequence. These data are taken from a study of technical replicates of blood from several donors. This CDR3 comprises 14 residues. The germline CDR1 and CDR2 sequences are GTSNPN and SVGIG (reference sequence). The V and J ends lost 0 bases and 4 bases respectively, with 10 bases between them. The method was immunoSEQ multiplex PCR; TCRdb's version includes in-frame clones alone and lacks a portion of them. The sample has 65,000 to 90,000 clones, 85% to 95% seen once. The chain recombines TRBV30 with TRBJ1-3; TRBD1 is a possible D gene (5 bases). This clonotype originated in a human donor in good health. Some clones in this sample may be carry-over from other donors' samples. The specimen sequenced was PBMCs. The CDR3 DNA is TGTGCCTGGAGTGTACCTGGGGCGGGAAACACCATATATTTT. It specifies CAWSVPGAGNTIYF. Supplemented by reference TRBV30 and TRBJ1-3, the full variable domain reads SQTIHQWPATLVQPVGSPLSLECTVEGTSNPNLYWYRQAAGRGLQLLFYSVGIGQISSEVPQNLSASRPQDRQFILSSKKLLLSDSGFYLCAWSVPGAGNTIYFGEGSWLTVV.